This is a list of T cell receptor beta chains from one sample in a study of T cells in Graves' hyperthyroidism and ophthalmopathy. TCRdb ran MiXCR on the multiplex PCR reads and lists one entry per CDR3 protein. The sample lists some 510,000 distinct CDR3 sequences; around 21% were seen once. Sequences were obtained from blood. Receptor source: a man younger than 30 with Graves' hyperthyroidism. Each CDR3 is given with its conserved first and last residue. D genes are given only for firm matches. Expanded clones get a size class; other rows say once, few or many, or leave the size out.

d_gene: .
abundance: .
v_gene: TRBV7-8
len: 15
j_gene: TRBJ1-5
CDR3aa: CASSFLGVGNRPQHF
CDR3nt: TGTGCCAGCAGCTTTCTCGGGGTGGGCAATCGGCCCCAGCATTTT

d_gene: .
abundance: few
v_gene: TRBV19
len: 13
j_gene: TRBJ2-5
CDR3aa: CASSTQVSETQYF
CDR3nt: TGTGCCAGTAGTACCCAGGTGTCAGAGACCCAGTACTTC

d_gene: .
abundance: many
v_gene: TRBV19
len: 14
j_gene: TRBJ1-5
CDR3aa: CASSISGSNQPQHF
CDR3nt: TGTGCCAGTAGTATTAGCGGGTCCAATCAGCCCCAGCATTTT

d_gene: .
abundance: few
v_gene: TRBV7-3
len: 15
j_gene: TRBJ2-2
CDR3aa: CASSLRAGSTGELFF
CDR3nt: TGTGCCAGCAGCTTAAGGGCAGGGAGCACCGGGGAGCTGTTTTTT

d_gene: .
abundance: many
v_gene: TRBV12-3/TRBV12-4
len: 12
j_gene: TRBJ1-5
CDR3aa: CASSSAPATQHF
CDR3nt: TGTGCCAGCAGTTCTGCACCGGCCACCCAGCATTTT

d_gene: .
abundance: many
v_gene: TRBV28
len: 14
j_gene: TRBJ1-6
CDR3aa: CASSPLGPNSPLHF
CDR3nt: TGTGCCAGCAGTCCGCTTGGGCCAAATTCACCCCTCCACTTT

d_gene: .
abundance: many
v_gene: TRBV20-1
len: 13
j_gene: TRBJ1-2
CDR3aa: CSARVPVVEGYTF
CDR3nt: TGCAGTGCTAGAGTCCCCGTCGTGGAGGGCTACACCTTC

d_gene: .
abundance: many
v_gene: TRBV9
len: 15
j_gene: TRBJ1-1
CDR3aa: CASSVGAQDGTEAFF
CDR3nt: TGTGCCAGCAGCGTGGGAGCCCAGGACGGCACTGAAGCTTTCTTT

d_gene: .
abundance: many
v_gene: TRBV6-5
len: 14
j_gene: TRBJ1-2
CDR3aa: CASSYSGPPAGYTF
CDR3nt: TGTGCCAGCAGTTACTCGGGTCCGCCGGCGGGCTACACCTTC

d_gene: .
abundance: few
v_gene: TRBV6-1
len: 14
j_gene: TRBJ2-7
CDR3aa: CASSEDRYSYEQYF
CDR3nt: TGTGCCAGCAGTGAAGACAGGTACTCCTACGAGCAGTACTTC

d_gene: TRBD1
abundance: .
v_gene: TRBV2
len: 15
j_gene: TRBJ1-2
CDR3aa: CASRIPTTGDVGYTF
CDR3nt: TGTGCCAGCAGGATACCTACAACAGGGGACGTTGGCTACACCTTC

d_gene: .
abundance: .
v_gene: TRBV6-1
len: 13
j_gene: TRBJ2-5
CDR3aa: CASRGGGSETQYF
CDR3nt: TGTGCCAGCAGAGGCGGGGGCTCGGAGACCCAGTACTTC